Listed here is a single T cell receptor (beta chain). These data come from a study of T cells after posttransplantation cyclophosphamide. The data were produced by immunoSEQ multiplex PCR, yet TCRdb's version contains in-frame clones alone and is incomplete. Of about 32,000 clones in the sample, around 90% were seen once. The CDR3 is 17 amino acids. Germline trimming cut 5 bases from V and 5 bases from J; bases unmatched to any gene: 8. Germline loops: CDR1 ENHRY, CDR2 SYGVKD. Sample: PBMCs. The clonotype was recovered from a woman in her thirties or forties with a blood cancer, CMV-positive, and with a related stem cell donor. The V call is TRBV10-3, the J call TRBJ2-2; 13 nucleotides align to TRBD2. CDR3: CAISTGTSGARTGELFF. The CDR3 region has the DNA TGTGCCATCAGTACCGGGACTAGCGGGGCTCGTACCGGGGAGCTGTTTTTT.